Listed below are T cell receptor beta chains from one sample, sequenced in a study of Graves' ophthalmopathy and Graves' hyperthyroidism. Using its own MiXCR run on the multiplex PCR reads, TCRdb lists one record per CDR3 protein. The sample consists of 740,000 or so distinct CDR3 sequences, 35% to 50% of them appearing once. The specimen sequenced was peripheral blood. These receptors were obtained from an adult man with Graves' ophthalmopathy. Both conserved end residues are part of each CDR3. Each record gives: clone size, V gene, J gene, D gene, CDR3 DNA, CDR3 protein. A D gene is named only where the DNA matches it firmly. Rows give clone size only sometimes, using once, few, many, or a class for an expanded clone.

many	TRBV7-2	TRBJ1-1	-	TGTGCCAGCAGCTGGGGGGTCGCAACTGAAGCTTTCTTT	CASSWGVATEAFF
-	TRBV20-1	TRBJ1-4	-	TGCAGTGCCCTCCGAGCTGGGGCAGAGAAATATGAAAAACTGTTTTTT	CSALRAGAEKYEKLFF
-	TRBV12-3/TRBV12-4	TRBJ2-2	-	TGTGCCAGCAGTCCTACTGACAAGTCGAACACCGGGGAGCTGTTTTTT	CASSPTDKSNTGELFF
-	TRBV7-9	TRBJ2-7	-	TGTGCCAGCAGCCAAGAGGCTAGATCCCCCTACGAGCAGTACTTC	CASSQEARSPYEQYF
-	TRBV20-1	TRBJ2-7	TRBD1	TGCAGTGCTACTTCTCCAAGGGGGCATGGCTACGAGCAGTACTTC	CSATSPRGHGYEQYF
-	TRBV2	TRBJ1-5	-	TGTGCCAGCAGTTACAGAGGTAGCGGTCAGCCCCAGCATTTT	CASSYRGSGQPQHF
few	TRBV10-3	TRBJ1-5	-	TGTGCCAGCAGTGTAAGTGGAGGGGGTAGCAATCAGCCCCAGCATTTT	CASSVSGGGSNQPQHF
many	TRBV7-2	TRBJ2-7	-	TGTGCCAGCAGCTTAGTCGTCAACTCCTACGAGCAGTACTTC	CASSLVVNSYEQYF
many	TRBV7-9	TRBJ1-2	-	TGTGCCAGCAGCTTCGGGTTTTTCGGCTATGGCTACACCTTC	CASSFGFFGYGYTF
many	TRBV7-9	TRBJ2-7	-	TGTGCCAGCAGCTTAGGGACAGAGGAGCAGTACTTC	CASSLGTEEQYF
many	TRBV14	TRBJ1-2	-	TGTGCCAGCAGCCAGCGGCAGGGAGTCGGAGGCTACACCTTC	CASSQRQGVGGYTF
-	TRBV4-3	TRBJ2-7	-	TGCGCCAGCAGCCAAGATATGAGTATTCACGAGCAGTACTTC	CASSQDMSIHEQYF
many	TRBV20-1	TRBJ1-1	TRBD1	TGCAGTGCTCCCGGACAGGGGAGGGCTGAAGCTTTCTTT	CSAPGQGRAEAFF
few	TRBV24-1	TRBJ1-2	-	TGTGCCAGCAGTTTAGGAGACGGACTGACGGGGGGCTATGGCTACACCTTC	CASSLGDGLTGGYGYTF
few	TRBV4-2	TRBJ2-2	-	TGTGCCAGCAGCCTTCAGTGGGCCGGGGAGCTGTTTTTT	CASSLQWAGELFF
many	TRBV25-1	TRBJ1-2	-	TGTGCCAGCAGTGAGATAGACTATGGCTACACCTTC	CASSEIDYGYTF
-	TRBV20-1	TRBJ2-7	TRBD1	TGCAGTGCTAGATGGGGGGACAGGGTCTACGAGCAGTACTTC	CSARWGDRVYEQYF
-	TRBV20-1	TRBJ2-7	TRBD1	TGCAGTGCTCGGGACAGTTTTAGCTCCTACGAGCAGTACTTC	CSARDSFSSYEQYF
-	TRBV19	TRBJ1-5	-	TGTGCCAGTAGTATTTGGGGGAGTATTCAGCCCCAGCATTTT	CASSIWGSIQPQHF
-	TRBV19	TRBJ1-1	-	TGTGCCGGAGCTACTGGTGCTGAAGCTTTCTTT	CAGATGAEAFF
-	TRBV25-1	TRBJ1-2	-	TGTGCCAGCAGCCCCCTGTCCCCCGGACAGTCAAACTATGGCTACACCTTC	CASSPLSPGQSNYGYTF
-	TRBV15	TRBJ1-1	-	TGTGCCACCAGCAGAGTACAGCGGGAGGGCACTGAAGCTTTCTTT	CATSRVQREGTEAFF
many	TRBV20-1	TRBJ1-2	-	TGCAGTGCTAGAGAGACTACAGGATCTGGCTACACCTTC	CSARETTGSGYTF
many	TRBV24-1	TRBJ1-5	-	TGTGCCACCAAAGCGGACGGGTTGAGCAATCAGCCCCAGCATTTT	CATKADGLSNQPQHF
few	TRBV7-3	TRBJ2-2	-	TGTGCCAGCAGCTCCACAGGGCAGGCGAACACCGGGGAGCTGTTTTTT	CASSSTGQANTGELFF
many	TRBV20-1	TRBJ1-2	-	TGCAGTGCCGAGTTAGCTAACTATGGCTACACCTTC	CSAELANYGYTF
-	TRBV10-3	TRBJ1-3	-	TGTGCCATCAGATACTCTGGAAACACCATATATTTT	CAIRYSGNTIYF
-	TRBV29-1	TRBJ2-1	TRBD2	TGCAGCGTTAATTCCCTAGCGGACCGCTCCTACAATGAGCAGTTCTTC	CSVNSLADRSYNEQFF
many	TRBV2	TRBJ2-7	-	TGTGCCAGCAACGGCCCCCGGGACTCGCGGGCCGAGCAGTACTTC	CASNGPRDSRAEQYF
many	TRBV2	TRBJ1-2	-	TGTGCCAGCAGGGACATCGGGGATGACTATGGCTACACCTTC	CASRDIGDDYGYTF
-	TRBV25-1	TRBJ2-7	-	TGTGCCAGCAGTAAGTGGGACACCGGGGAGCAGTACTTC	CASSKWDTGEQYF
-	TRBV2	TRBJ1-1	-	TGTGCCAGCAGTGAATGGGATTACGGAGCTTTCTTT	CASSEWDYGAFF
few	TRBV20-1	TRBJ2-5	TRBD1	TGCAGTGCTAGGGGACAGGGTGTAGAGACCCAGTACTTC	CSARGQGVETQYF
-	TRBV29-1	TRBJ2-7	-	TGCAGCGTTGAGGTCTTTAAGGGGGCCTACGAGCAGTACTTC	CSVEVFKGAYEQYF
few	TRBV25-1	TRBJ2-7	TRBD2	TGTGCCAGCAGGGGAGCGGGGGTAGGCTCCTACGAGCAGTACTTC	CASRGAGVGSYEQYF
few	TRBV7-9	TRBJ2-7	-	TGTGCCAGCAGCTTATCAGAGCTACCCTTCTACGAGCAGTACTTC	CASSLSELPFYEQYF
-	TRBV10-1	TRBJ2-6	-	TGCGCCAGCAGTGAGAAGCTGGGACCGTTAACCAACGTCCTGACTTTC	CASSEKLGPLTNVLTF
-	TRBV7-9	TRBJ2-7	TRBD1	TGTGCCAGCAGCTTTACTGGGACAGGGTTTGTATACGAGCAGTACTTC	CASSFTGTGFVYEQYF
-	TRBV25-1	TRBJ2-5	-	TGTGCCAGCAGTGCCATTAGTGGCGGTGGGACCCAGTACTTC	CASSAISGGGTQYF
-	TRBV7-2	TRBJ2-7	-	TGTGCCAGCAGCTATGTCGGGACACTCTACGAGCAGTACTTC	CASSYVGTLYEQYF
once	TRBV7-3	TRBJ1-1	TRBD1	TGTGCCAGCAGTTTGACCGGGACAGCTACTAACACTGAAGCTTTCTTT	CASSLTGTATNTEAFF
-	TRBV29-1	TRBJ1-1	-	TGCAGCGTTGGAGGAGGAGCGAACACTGAAGCTTTCTTT	CSVGGGANTEAFF
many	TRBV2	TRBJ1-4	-	TGTGCCAGCACCCTAGGGGGGTATACGGAAAAACTGTTTTTT	CASTLGGYTEKLFF
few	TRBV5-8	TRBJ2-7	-	TGTGCCAGCAGCGCTAGAGGGGGGAACGAGCAGTACTTC	CASSARGGNEQYF
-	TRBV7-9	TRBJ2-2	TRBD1	TGTGCCAGCAGCTTAGTGCTCCTCTCGACAGGGGCTAACACCGGGGAGCTGTTTTTT	CASSLVLLSTGANTGELFF
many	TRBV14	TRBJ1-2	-	TGTGCCAGCAGCCAAGTATCCTCTTCCGGCTACACCTTC	CASSQVSSSGYTF
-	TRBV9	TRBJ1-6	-	TGTGCCAGCAGCGCAAGCGGGGGCCAGGGCCTGACACCCCTCCACTTT	CASSASGGQGLTPLHF
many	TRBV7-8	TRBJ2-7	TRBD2	TGTGCCAGCAGCTTAGATGGGAGCGGGATGCGAAAATACGAGCAGTACTTC	CASSLDGSGMRKYEQYF
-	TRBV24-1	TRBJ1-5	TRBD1	TGTGCCAGCAGTTTCAGGGGGCTGGGCAATCAGCCCCAGCATTTT	CASSFRGLGNQPQHF
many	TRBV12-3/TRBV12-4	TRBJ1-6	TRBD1	TGTGCCAGCAGTCTGGGACAGGGGGCATATTCACCCCTCCACTTT	CASSLGQGAYSPLHF
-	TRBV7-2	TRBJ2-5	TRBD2	TGTGCCAGCAGCCCGCCGGGACTAGCCTCACAAGAGACCCAGTACTTC	CASSPPGLASQETQYF
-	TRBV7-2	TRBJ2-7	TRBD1	TGTGCCAGCAGCTCTTTGGACAGGGGGGCCTACGAGCAGTACTTC	CASSSLDRGAYEQYF
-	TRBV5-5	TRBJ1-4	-	TGTGCCAGCAGCCCCGACGTGGGGTATGAAAAACTGTTTTTT	CASSPDVGYEKLFF
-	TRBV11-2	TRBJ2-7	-	TGTGCCAGCAGCTTAGGGTCCGGGGAGGACCTCGAGCAGTACTTC	CASSLGSGEDLEQYF
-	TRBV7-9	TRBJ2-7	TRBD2	TGTGCCAGCAGTCGGACTAGTCGGGGGAACGAGCAGTACTTC	CASSRTSRGNEQYF
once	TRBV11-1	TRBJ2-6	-	TGTGCCAGCAGTTCCCCGTCTGGGGCCAACATCCTGACTTTC	CASSSPSGANILTF
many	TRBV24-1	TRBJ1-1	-	TGTGCCACCGTGGGCAGGGCAACGACTGAAGCTTTCTTT	CATVGRATTEAFF
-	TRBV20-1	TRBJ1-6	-	TGCAGTGCTTTACGGGGGCCGTATTCACCCCTCCACTTT	CSALRGPYSPLHF
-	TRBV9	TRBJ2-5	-	TGTGCCAGCAGCGCCCCCAGTGAAGAGACCCAGTACTTC	CASSAPSEETQYF